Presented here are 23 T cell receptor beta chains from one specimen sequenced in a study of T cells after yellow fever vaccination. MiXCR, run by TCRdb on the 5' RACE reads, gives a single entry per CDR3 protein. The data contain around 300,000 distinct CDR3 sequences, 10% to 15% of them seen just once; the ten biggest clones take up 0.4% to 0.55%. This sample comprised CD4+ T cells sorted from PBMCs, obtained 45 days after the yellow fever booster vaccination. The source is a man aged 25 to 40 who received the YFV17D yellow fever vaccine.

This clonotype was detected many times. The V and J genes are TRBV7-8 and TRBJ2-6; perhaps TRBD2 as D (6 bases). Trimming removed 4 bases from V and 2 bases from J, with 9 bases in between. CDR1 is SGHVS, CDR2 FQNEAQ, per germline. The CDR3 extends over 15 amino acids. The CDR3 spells CASSWVAAGANVLTF. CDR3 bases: TGTGCCAGCAGCTGGGTAGCGGCTGGGGCCAACGTCCTGACTTTC.

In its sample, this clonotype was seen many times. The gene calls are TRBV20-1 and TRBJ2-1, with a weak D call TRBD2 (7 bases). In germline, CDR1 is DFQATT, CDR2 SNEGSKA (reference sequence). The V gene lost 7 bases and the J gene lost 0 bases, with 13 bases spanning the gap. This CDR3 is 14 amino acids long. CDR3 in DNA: TGCAGTGTAGGGGGGGGAAGCTCCTACAATGAGCAGTTCTTC. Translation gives CSVGGGSSYNEQFF.

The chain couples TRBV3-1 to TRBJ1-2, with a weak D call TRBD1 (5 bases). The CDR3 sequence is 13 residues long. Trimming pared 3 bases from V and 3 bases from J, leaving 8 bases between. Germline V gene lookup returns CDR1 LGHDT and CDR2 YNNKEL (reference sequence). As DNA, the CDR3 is TGTGCCAGCAGCCAGGGGCAGTACTATGGCTACACCTTC. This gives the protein CASSQGQYYGYTF.

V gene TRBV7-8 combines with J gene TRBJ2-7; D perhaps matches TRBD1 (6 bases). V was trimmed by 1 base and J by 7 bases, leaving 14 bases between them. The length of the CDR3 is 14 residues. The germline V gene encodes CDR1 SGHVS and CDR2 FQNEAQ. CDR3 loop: CASSLGLERGEQYF. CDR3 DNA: TGTGCCAGCAGCTTAGGGTTGGAGAGGGGGGAGCAGTACTTC.

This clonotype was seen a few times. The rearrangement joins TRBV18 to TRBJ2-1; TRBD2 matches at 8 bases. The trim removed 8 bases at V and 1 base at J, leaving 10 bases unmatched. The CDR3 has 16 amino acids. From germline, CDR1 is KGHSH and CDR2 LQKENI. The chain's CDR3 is CASTPGSSGSYNEQFF. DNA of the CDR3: TGTGCCAGCACCCCCGGATCTAGCGGGTCCTACAATGAGCAGTTCTTC.

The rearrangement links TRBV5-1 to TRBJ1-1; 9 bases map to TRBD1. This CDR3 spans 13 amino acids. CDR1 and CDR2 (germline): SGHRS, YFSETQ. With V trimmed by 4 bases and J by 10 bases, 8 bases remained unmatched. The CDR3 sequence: CASSKGQGDRAFF. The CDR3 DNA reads TGCGCCAGCAGCAAGGGACAGGGAGATCGAGCTTTCTTT.

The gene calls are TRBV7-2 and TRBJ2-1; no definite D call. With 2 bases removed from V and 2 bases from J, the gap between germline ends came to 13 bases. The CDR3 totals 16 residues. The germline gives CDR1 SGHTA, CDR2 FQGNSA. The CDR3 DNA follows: TGTGCCAGCAGCTTATTCTTAATTGTAACCTACAATGAGCAGTTCTTC. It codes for CASSLFLIVTYNEQFF.

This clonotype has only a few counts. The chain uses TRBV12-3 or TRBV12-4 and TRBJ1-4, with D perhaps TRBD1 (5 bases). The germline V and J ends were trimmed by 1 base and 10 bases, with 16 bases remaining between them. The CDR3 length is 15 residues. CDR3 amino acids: CASSLEEGGQGKLFF. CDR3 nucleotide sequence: TGTGCCAGCAGTTTAGAAGAGGGCGGTCAGGGAAAACTGTTTTTT.

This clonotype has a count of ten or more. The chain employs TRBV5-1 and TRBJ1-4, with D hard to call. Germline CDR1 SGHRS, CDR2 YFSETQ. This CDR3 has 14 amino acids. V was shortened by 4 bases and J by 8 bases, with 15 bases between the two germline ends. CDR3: CASSMDLREEKLFF. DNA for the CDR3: TGCGCCAGCAGCATGGACCTTCGTGAAGAAAAACTGTTTTTT.

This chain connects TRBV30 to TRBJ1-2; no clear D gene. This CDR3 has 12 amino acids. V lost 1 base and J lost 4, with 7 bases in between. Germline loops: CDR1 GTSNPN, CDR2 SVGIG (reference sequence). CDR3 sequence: CAWSGGFYGYTF. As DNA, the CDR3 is TGTGCCTGGAGTGGCGGGTTCTATGGCTACACCTTC.

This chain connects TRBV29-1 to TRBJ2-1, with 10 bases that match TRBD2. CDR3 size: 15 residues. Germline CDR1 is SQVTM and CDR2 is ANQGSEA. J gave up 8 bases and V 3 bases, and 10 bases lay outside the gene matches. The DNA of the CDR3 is TGCAGCGTTGACGGGCGGGCTAGCGGGAGCTATGAGCAGTTCTTC. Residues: CSVDGRASGSYEQFF.

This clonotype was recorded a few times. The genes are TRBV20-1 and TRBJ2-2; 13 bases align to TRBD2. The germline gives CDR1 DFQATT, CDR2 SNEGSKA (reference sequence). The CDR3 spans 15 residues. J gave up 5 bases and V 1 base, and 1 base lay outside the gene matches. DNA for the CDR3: TGCAGTGCTAGAGGGACTAGCGGGAGAACCGGGGAGCTGTTTTTT. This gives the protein CSARGTSGRTGELFF.

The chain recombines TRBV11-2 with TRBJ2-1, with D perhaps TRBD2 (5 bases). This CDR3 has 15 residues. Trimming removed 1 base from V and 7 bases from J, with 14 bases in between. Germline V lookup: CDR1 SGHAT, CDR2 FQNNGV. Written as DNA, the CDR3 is TGTGCCAGCAGCTTAGCGTTCGGGGTTGGGAATGAGCAGTTCTTC. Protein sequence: CASSLAFGVGNEQFF.

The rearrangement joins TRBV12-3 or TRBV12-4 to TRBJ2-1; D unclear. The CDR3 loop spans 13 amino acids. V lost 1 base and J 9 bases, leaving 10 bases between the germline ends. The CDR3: CASSLDDVTEQFF. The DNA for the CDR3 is TGTGCCAGCAGTTTAGATGACGTGACTGAGCAGTTCTTC.

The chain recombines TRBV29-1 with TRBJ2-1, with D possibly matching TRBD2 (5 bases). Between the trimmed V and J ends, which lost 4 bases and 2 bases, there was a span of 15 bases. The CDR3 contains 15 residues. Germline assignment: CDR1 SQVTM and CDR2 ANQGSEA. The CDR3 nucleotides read TGCAGCGTTGTTGGTGAAGGGAGAGCCTACAATGAGCAGTTCTTC. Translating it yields CSVVGEGRAYNEQFF.

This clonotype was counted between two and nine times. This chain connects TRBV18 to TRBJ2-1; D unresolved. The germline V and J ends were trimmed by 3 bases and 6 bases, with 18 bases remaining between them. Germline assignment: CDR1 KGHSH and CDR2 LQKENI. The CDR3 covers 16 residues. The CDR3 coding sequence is TGTGCCAGCTCACCGCGCTCCCGTACCACGTCCAATGAGCAGTTCTTC. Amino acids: CASSPRSRTTSNEQFF.

DNA for the CDR3: TGTGCCAGCAGTTTAGTAAGGGGCGGCACAGATACGCAGTATTTT. It codes for CASSLVRGGTDTQYF. The chain combines TRBV28 with TRBJ2-3; D is possibly TRBD1 (5 bases). V was trimmed by 2 bases and J by 1 base, leaving 10 bases between them. The germline V gene encodes CDR1 MDHEN and CDR2 SYDVKM. This CDR3 spans 15 amino acids.

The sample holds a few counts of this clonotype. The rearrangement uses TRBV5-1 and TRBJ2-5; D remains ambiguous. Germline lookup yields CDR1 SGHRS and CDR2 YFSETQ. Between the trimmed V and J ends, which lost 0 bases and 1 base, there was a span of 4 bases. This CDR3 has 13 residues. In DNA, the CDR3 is TGCGCCAGCAGCTTGGACACCCAAGAGACCCAGTACTTC. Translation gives CASSLDTQETQYF.

For the CDR3, the DNA is TGCGCCAGCAGGCCGAGTGTTGAGTTCGCCAAAAACATTCAGTACTTC. Encoded protein: CASRPSVEFAKNIQYF. The chain employs TRBV23-1 and TRBJ2-4; D ambiguous. TRBV23-1 is an ORF for which the function is uncertain. V shed 6 bases and J shed 1 base, with 16 bases lying between them. The CDR3 is made up of 16 amino acids.

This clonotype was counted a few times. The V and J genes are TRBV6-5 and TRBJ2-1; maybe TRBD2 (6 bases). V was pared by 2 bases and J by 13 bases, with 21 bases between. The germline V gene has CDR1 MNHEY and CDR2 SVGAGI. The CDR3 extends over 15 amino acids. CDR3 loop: CASSYIRLGQIVQFF. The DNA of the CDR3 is TGTGCCAGCAGTTACATCCGACTAGGTCAAATTGTTCAGTTCTTC.

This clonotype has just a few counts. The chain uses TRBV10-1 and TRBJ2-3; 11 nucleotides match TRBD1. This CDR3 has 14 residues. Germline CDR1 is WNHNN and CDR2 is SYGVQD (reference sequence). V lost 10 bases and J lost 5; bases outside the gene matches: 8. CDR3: CATAGDRGIDTQYF. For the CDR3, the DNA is TGCGCCACCGCGGGGGACAGGGGGATAGATACGCAGTATTTT.

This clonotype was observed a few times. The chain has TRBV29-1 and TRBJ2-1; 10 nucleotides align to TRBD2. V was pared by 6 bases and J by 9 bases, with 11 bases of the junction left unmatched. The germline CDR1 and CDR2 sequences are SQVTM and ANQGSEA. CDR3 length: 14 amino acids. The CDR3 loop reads CSVRQLAGVLEQFF. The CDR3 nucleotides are TGCAGCGTCAGACAGCTAGCGGGAGTGCTTGAGCAGTTCTTC.

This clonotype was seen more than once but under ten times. The CDR3 region has the DNA TGCGCCAGCAGCGATCTAGCGGGAGCTAATGAGCAGTTCTTC. It specifies CASSDLAGANEQFF. The genes are TRBV5-1 and TRBJ2-1; 10 positions match TRBD2. The CDR3 is 14 amino acids. Looked up from germline, CDR1 is SGHRS and CDR2 is YFSETQ. V lost 4 bases to trimming and J lost 7 bases; unmatched junction nucleotides: 5.